This T cell receptor (beta chain) is drawn from a study of siplizumab effects on memory and regulatory T cells. Data came from immunoSEQ multiplex PCR; TCRdb stores just in-frame clones and leaves some out. The sample includes about 98,000 clones, approximately 90% of them seen just once. Germline CDR1 is SNHLY and CDR2 is FYNNEI. The V end was cut by 7 bases, the J end by 3 bases, with 10 bases between. The CDR3 is 13 residues long. The chain has TRBV2 and TRBJ2-1; D is possibly TRBD1 or TRBD2 (5 bases each). This TCR derives from a human donor in good health. Material: CD4+ T cells sorted from blood. The CDR3 nucleotides are TGTGCCAGCATGGGGGACGGCTACAATGAGCAGTTCTTC. Translating gives CASMGDGYNEQFF.